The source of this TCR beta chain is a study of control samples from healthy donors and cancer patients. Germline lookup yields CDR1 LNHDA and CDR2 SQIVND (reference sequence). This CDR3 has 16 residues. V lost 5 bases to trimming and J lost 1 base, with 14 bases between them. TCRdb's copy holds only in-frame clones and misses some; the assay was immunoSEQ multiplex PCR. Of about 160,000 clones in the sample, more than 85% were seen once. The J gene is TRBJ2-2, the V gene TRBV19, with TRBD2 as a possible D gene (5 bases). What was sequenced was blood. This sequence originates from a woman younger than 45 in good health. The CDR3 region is CASSWGVTRNTGELFF. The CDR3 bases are TGTGCCAGTAGTTGGGGAGTAACGAGGAACACCGGGGAGCTGTTTTTT.